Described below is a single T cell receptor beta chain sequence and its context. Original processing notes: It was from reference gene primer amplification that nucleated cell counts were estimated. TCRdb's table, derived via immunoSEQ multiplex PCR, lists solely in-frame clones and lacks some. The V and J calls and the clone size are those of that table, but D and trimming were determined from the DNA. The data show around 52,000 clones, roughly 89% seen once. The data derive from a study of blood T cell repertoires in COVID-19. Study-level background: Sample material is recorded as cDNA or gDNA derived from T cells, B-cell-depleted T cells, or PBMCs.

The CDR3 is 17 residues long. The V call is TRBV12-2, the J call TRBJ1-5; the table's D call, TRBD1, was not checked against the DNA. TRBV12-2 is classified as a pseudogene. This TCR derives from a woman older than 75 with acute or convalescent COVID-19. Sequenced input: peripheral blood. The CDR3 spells CASRLGQGEGVGQPQHF. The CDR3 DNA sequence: TGTGCAAGTCGCTTGGGACAGGGGGAAGGAGTGGGTCAGCCCCAGCATTTT.